This TCR beta chain was recovered during a study of blood T cell repertoires in COVID-19. Study-level information: The analysed material was cDNA or gDNA that came from T cells, B-cell-depleted T cells, or PBMCs.

Only in-frame clones appear in the TCRdb table, and some are missing; sequencing was by immunoSEQ multiplex PCR. The table shows around 200,000 clones, with about 86% occurring only once. Germline V gene sequence: CDR1 ENHRY, CDR2 SYGVKD. The length of the CDR3 is 12 residues. Trimming pared 8 bases from V and 0 bases from J, leaving 5 bases between. V usage is TRBV10-3 and J usage is TRBJ1-3; TRBD1 is a possible D gene (5 bases). This clonotype was obtained from a man between 70 and 80 years old with active or convalescent COVID-19. Sequenced sample: peripheral blood. CDR3 loop: CAIGASGNTIYF. The CDR3 DNA sequence: TGTGCCATCGGGGCCTCTGGAAACACCATATATTTT.